These 21 T cell receptor beta chains were sequenced from one sample in a study of beta chain features in type 1 diabetes. Findings of the study overall: When Type 1 diabetes patients were examined, their TCRB CDR3s proved moderately but significantly shorter in all four CD4+ subsets.

Their antigens remain unidentified. The isolated RNA, all of it, was reverse transcribed, so expressed TCRB transcripts were what got sequenced. The table came from immunoSEQ multiplex PCR; TCRdb's copy has only in-frame clones and leaves some out. The sample has roughly 220,000 clones, under 20% seen once. Sequenced input: naive CD4+ T cells from blood. The origin of the receptors is a man between 25 and 39 years old with type 1 diabetes.

As for this clone: Distinct nucleotide sequences in the sample also encode this CDR3. CDR3 sequence: CAWSVQGRTEAFF. DNA for the CDR3: TGTGCCTGGAGTGTACAGGGCCGTACTGAAGCTTTCTTT. The chain links TRBV30 to TRBJ1-1; D is possibly TRBD1 (6 bases). CDR1 is GTSNPN and CDR2 is SVGIG in the germline V gene (reference sequence). V gave up 0 bases and J gave up 5 bases, with 10 bases separating them. The CDR3 sequence is 13 residues long. The full variable domain, its missing parts supplied by reference TRBV30 and TRBJ1-1, is SQTIHQWPATLVQPVGSPLSLECTVEGTSNPNLYWYRQAAGRGLQLLFYSVGIGQISSEVPQNLSASRPQDRQFILSSKKLLLSDSGFYLCAWSVQGRTEAFFGQGTRLTVV.

The chain uses TRBV11-2 and TRBJ2-1; D unclear. V lost 1 base, J lost 4 bases, and 5 bases lay in between. Germline loops: CDR1 SGHAT, CDR2 FQNNGV. CDR3 length: 13 amino acids. The CDR3 nucleotides are TGTGCCAGCAGCTTAGGACATTACAATGAGCAGTTCTTC. Protein: CASSLGHYNEQFF.

V gene TRBV10-3 combines with J gene TRBJ2-2; TRBD2 agrees at 11 bases. The CDR3 loop spans 16 amino acids. J gave up 5 bases and V 8 bases, and 10 bases lay outside the gene matches. Germline assignment: CDR1 ENHRY and CDR2 SYGVKD. The CDR3 protein is CAIGDTSGRRTGELFF. CDR3 nucleotide sequence: TGTGCCATCGGCGATACTAGCGGGAGAAGAACCGGGGAGCTGTTTTTT.

V usage is TRBV9 and J usage is TRBJ2-1; 10 bases align to TRBD2. V shed 3 bases and J 4 bases; nucleotides not matched to a gene: 4. CDR3 length: 15 residues. Germline V CDR1 and CDR2: SGDLS, YYNGEE. CDR3 bases: TGTGCCAGCAGCGCTAGCGGGAGCGCTTACAATGAGCAGTTCTTC. Translating it yields CASSASGSAYNEQFF. The full variable domain, its missing parts supplied by reference TRBV9 and TRBJ2-1, is DSGVTQTPKHLITATGQRVTLRCSPRSGDLSVYWYQQSLDQGLQFLIQYYNGEERAKGNILERFSAQQFPDLHSELNLSSLELGDSALYFCASSASGSAYNEQFFGPGTRLTVL.

The gene calls are TRBV7-9 and TRBJ1-1; D is uncertain. Per the germline V gene, CDR1 is SEHNR and CDR2 is FQNEAQ (reference sequence). The CDR3 has 10 amino acids. V was shortened by 8 bases and J by 4 bases, with 5 bases between the two germline ends. CDR3 in amino acids: CASWATEAFF. The CDR3 DNA sequence: TGTGCCAGCTGGGCCACTGAAGCTTTCTTT.

This clone has only a few counts. V is TRBV7-9 and J is TRBJ2-7; 7 positions match TRBD2. The V gene's germline CDR1 is SEHNR and CDR2 FQNEAQ (reference sequence). CDR3 length equals 14 residues. The V and J ends lost 4 bases and 0 bases, in that order; junction bases with no gene match: 3. The CDR3 bases are TGTGCCAGCAGCTCACTAGCGATCTCCTACGAGCAGTACTTC. Translation: CASSSLAISYEQYF.

The V and J genes are TRBV11-2 and TRBJ2-3; the D gene could be TRBD1 or TRBD2 (5 bases each). This CDR3 comprises 17 residues. Germline-derived CDR1 and CDR2 are SGHAT and FQNNGV. The V end lost 0 bases, the J end lost 5 bases, and 18 bases lay between the germline ends. Here the CDR3 DNA reads TGTGCCAGCAGCTTAGATCGGGACCCGCCCTCACGAGATACGCAGTATTTT. Amino acid sequence: CASSLDRDPPSRDTQYF.

Details on this clone: The same CDR3 can be traced to other DNA sequences in this sample. This chain links TRBV30 with TRBJ2-3; D not certain. From germline, CDR1 is GTSNPN and CDR2 SVGIG (reference sequence). This CDR3 is built from 11 residues. V lost 0 bases to trimming and J lost 6 bases, with 4 bases between them. The CDR3 nucleotides read TGTGCCTGGAGTGTAGGGGATACGCAGTATTTT. Encoded protein: CAWSVGDTQYF.

CDR3 residues: CASSRVLQPNEQFF. Here the CDR3 DNA reads TGTGCCAGCAGTCGAGTTCTACAGCCCAATGAGCAGTTCTTC. The gene calls are TRBV7-9 and TRBJ2-1; D remains unclear. This CDR3 has 14 residues. Germline V CDR1 and CDR2: SEHNR, FQNEAQ (reference sequence). Trimming took off 6 bases at V and 6 bases at J, with 15 bases between the two ends.

This clone turned up a few times. CDR3 residues: CACRPGNTIYF. The DNA of the CDR3 is TGTGCCTGCCGTCCTGGAAACACCATATATTTT. This sequence joins TRBV30 and TRBJ1-3; no definite D call. The CDR3 extends over 11 amino acids. Germline assignment: CDR1 GTSNPN and CDR2 SVGIG (reference sequence). V lost 6 bases and J 2 bases, leaving 5 bases between the germline ends.

This clone was recorded a few times. This sample also contains other DNA sequences that code for the same CDR3. This chain uses TRBV30 with TRBJ2-7; 7 bases fit TRBD1. Germline V gives CDR1 GTSNPN, CDR2 SVGIG (reference sequence). V lost 2 bases to trimming and J lost 2 bases; unmatched junction nucleotides: 3. The CDR3 runs to 13 residues. The CDR3 DNA reads as TGTGCCTGGAGTAGGGACAGTCCCTACGAGCAGTACTTC. Encoded protein: CAWSRDSPYEQYF.

This clone was observed a handful of times. This chain connects TRBV18 to TRBJ2-1; no definite D call. The CDR3 runs 11 residues. CDR1 is KGHSH, CDR2 LQKENI, per germline. The ends were cut back, 6 bases at V and 8 bases at J, with 8 bases in the middle. DNA for the CDR3: TGTGCCAGCTCCCCTCGGGATGAGCAGTTCTTC. Amino acids: CASSPRDEQFF.

This clone was seen more than once but under ten times. This chain connects TRBV30 to TRBJ2-7; D uncertain. V gave up 3 bases and J gave up 12 bases, with 12 bases separating them. Germline V gene sequence: CDR1 GTSNPN, CDR2 SVGIG (reference sequence). CDR3 length equals 10 residues. Written as DNA, the CDR3 is TGTGCCTGGAGCGAGGAGAAACCGTACTTC. Translated, it gives CAWSEEKPYF.

This chain uses TRBV28 with TRBJ2-3; 10 bases fit TRBD2. Germline V gives CDR1 MDHEN, CDR2 SYDVKM. The CDR3 loop spans 17 amino acids. After removal of 6 bases from V and 1 base from J, the junction contained 10 bases not matched to a gene. CDR3 region: CASSPTQGTSGTDTQYF. The CDR3 DNA is TGTGCCAGCAGCCCAACACAGGGGACTAGCGGCACAGATACGCAGTATTTT.

V and J are TRBV30 and TRBJ2-2, with D uncertain. The CDR3 extends over 12 amino acids. Germline lookup yields CDR1 GTSNPN and CDR2 SVGIG (reference sequence). Trimming removed 4 bases at V and 6 bases at J, with 9 bases between. CDR3 sequence: CAWMISAGELFF. DNA of the CDR3: TGTGCCTGGATGATATCGGCCGGGGAGCTGTTTTTT. Using reference TRBV30 and TRBJ2-2 for the parts outside the CDR3, the full variable domain is SQTIHQWPATLVQPVGSPLSLECTVEGTSNPNLYWYRQAAGRGLQLLFYSVGIGQISSEVPQNLSASRPQDRQFILSSKKLLLSDSGFYLCAWMISAGELFFGEGSRLTVL.

The chain combines TRBV4-2 with TRBJ2-7; no firm D call. Trimming shortened V by 0 bases and J by 7 bases, and 10 bases separated the two germline ends. The CDR3 covers 13 residues. Germline values: CDR1 LGHNA, CDR2 YNFKEQ. The CDR3 loop reads CASSQDKAREQYF. The CDR3 nucleotides read TGTGCCAGCAGCCAAGATAAGGCTCGGGAGCAGTACTTC.

This clone was seen more than once but under ten times. The chain uses TRBV19 and TRBJ2-1; the D gene is possibly TRBD1 (5 bases). Trimming left V 7 bases short and J 0 bases short, with 10 bases between. CDR3 length: 14 amino acids. Germline loops: CDR1 LNHDA, CDR2 SQIVND (reference sequence). The CDR3 loop reads CASTKDSSYNEQFF. The CDR3 coding sequence is TGTGCCAGTACAAAAGACAGCTCCTACAATGAGCAGTTCTTC.

This clone was counted only a few times. J is TRBJ2-7 and V is TRBV30; TRBD1 aligns across 7 bases. Germline loops: CDR1 GTSNPN, CDR2 SVGIG (reference sequence). V dropped 1 base and J dropped 2; count of bases not matched to a gene: 5. The CDR3 runs to 14 residues. This CDR3 is CAWSGGTVTYEQYF. The DNA of the CDR3 is TGTGCCTGGAGTGGGGGGACAGTGACCTACGAGCAGTACTTC.

The chain couples TRBV30 to TRBJ1-5; a weak D match, TRBD1 (5 bases). The CDR3 is 15 residues long. Germline V gives CDR1 GTSNPN, CDR2 SVGIG (reference sequence). V lost 1 base and J lost 9, with 19 bases in between. The CDR3 here is CAWSAKGGGRVPQHF. The CDR3, as DNA: TGTGCCTGGAGTGCAAAGGGTGGGGGAAGAGTGCCCCAGCATTTT.

This clone was detected only a few times. This rearrangement joins TRBV28 to TRBJ2-1, with D unclear. Germline V lookup: CDR1 MDHEN, CDR2 SYDVKM. Trimming pared 3 bases from V and 3 bases from J, leaving 3 bases between. The CDR3 covers 12 residues. CDR3 amino acids: CASSLNYNEQFF. Written as DNA, the CDR3 is TGTGCCAGCAGTTTGAACTACAATGAGCAGTTCTTC.

This clone was detected only a few times. The chain has TRBV28 and TRBJ2-7, with TRBD1 identical over 7 bases. This CDR3 region has 14 residues. Germline CDR1 MDHEN, CDR2 SYDVKM. V trimming: 3 bases; J trimming: 3 bases; junction bases outside the gene matches: 5. CDR3 residues: CASSLPGQLYEQYF. The DNA of the CDR3 is TGTGCCAGCAGTTTGCCGGGACAGCTCTACGAGCAGTACTTC.